This T cell receptor beta chain was recovered during a study of cytomegalovirus exposure and HLA in healthy donors. The germline gives CDR1 SNHLY, CDR2 FYNNEI. V lost 4 bases and J lost 9, with 19 bases in between. CDR3 length: 14 residues. Study-level points and caveats: Accurate prediction of most subjects' HLA-A and HLA-B alleles from TCR beta sequences was reported.

In this sample, this clone turned up once. The antigen is unknown. The PCR ran on 60 Vbeta and 13 Jbeta primers. Repertoires were generated with immunoSEQ multiplex PCR, while TCRdb's copy carries only in-frame clones and drops some. The sample yields roughly 200,000 clones, around 80% seen once. This sequence originates from a woman aged 40 to 55 in good health and CMV-seronegative. V and J are TRBV2 and TRBJ2-7; a weak D match, TRBD2 (5 bases). The specimen was PBMCs. The CDR3 region has the DNA TGTGCCAGCAGTGGCAGAAGTGTAACGAGCGGGCAGTACTTC. Translation: CASSGRSVTSGQYF.